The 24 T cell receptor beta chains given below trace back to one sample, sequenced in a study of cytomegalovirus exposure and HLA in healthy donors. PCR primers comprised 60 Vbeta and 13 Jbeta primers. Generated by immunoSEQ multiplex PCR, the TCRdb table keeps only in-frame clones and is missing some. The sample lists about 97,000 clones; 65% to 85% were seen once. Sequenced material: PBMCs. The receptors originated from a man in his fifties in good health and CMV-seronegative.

The CDR3 loop is CASSPRNAGGYTF. In DNA, the CDR3 is TGTGCCAGCAGCCCCCGGAACGCGGGAGGCTACACCTTC. The genes are TRBV7-2 and TRBJ1-2; no firm D call. CDR1 and CDR2 from the germline V gene are SGHTA and FQGNSA. Trimming took 5 bases from V and 8 from J, leaving 15 bases between them. There are 13 residues in the CDR3. Complete variable domain (other parts from reference TRBV7-2 and TRBJ1-2): GAGVSQSPSNKVTEKGKDVELRCDPISGHTALYWYRQSLGQGLEFLIYFQGNSAPDKSGLPSDRFSAERTGGSVSTLTIQRTQQEDSAVYLCASSPRNAGGYTFGSGTRLTVV.

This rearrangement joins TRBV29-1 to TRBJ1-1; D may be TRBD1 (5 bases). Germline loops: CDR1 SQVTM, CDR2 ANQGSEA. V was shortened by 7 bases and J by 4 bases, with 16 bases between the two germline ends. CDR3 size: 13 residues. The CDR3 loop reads CSAAPTVGTEAFF. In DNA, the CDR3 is TGCAGCGCCGCACCGACAGTGGGCACTGAAGCTTTCTTT.

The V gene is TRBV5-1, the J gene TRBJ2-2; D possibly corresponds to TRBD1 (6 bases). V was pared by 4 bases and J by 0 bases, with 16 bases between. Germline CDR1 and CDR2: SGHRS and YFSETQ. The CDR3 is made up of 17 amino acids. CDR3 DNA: TGCGCCAGCAGCCCCTCTGGCAGGGGCGCGAACACCGGGGAGCTGTTTTTT. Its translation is CASSPSGRGANTGELFF.

CDR3 sequence (DNA): TGTGCCAGCAGAATGACAGGGAGCTACGAGCAGTACTTC. This sequence encodes CASRMTGSYEQYF. This chain uses TRBV27 with TRBJ2-7; 7 bases fit TRBD1. In germline, CDR1 is MNHEY, CDR2 SMNVEV (reference sequence). The trim removed 6 bases at V and 3 bases at J, leaving 5 bases unmatched. The CDR3 is made up of 13 amino acids.

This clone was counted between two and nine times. CDR3 loop: CASSLDRGTEKLFF. The CDR3 nucleotides are TGTGCCAGCAGCCTGGACAGGGGGACTGAAAAACTGTTTTTT. The chain recombines TRBV2 with TRBJ1-4; 10 bases are a match to TRBD1. V was clipped by 6 bases and J by 7 bases; unmatched bases: 5. The CDR3 spans 14 residues. Germline V CDR1 and CDR2: SNHLY, FYNNEI. The variable domain in full, with the rest retrieved from reference TRBV2 and TRBJ1-4, is EPEVTQTPSHQVTQMGQEVILRCVPISNHLYFYWYRQILGQKVEFLVSFYNNEISEKSEIFDDQFSVERPDGSNFTLKIRSTKLEDSAMYFCASSLDRGTEKLFFGSGTQLSVL.

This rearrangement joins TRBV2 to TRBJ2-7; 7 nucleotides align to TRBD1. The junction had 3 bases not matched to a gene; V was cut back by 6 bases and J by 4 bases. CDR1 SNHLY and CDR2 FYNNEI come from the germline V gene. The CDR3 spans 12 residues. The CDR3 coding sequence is TGTGCCAGCAGAGGGGGCGATTACGAGCAGTACTTC. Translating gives CASRGGDYEQYF.

In DNA, the CDR3 is TGTGCCAGCAGTTTAGCTCGACTTTCACCCCTCCACTTT. The encoded protein is CASSLARLSPLHF. The chain is built from TRBV27 and TRBJ1-6; D uncertain. Germline V lookup: CDR1 MNHEY, CDR2 SMNVEV (reference sequence). This CDR3 comprises 13 residues. V was shortened by 2 bases and J by 9 bases, with 8 bases between the two germline ends.

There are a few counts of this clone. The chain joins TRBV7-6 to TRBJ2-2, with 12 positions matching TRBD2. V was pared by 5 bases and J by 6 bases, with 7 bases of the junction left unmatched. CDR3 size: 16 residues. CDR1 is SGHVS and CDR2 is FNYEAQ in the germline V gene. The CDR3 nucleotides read TGTGCCAGCAGCGAGCGACTAGCGGGAGAGTCCGGGGAGCTGTTTTTT. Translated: CASSERLAGESGELFF.

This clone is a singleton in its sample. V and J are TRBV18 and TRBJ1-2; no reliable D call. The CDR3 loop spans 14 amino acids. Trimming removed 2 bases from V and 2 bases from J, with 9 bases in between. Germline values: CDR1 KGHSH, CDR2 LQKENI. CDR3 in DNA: TGTGCCAGCTCACCAGCCACTAGGAACTATGGCTACACCTTC. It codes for CASSPATRNYGYTF. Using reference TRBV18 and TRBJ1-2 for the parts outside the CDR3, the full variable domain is NAGVMQNPRHLVRRRGQEARLRCSPMKGHSHVYWYRQLPEEGLKFMVYLQKENIIDESGMPKERFSAEFPKEGPSILRIQQVVRGDSAAYFCASSPATRNYGYTFGSGTRLTVV.

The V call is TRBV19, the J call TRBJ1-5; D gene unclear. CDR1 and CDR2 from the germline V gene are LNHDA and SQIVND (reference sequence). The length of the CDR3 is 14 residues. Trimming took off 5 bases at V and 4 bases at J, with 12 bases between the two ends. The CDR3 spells CASSEWWANQPQHF. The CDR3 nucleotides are TGTGCCAGTAGTGAGTGGTGGGCAAATCAGCCCCAGCATTTT.

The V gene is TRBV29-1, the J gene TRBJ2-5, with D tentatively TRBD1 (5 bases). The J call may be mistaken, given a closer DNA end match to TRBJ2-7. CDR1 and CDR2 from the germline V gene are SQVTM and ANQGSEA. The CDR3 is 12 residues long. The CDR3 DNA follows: TGCAGCGTCCGACAGCAGAACTACGAGCAGTACTTC. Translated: CSVRQQNYEQYF.

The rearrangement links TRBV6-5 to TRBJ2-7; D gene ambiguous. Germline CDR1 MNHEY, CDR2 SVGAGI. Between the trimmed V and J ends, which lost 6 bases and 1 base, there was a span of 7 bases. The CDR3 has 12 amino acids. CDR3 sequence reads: CASSSRSYEQYF. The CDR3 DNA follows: TGTGCCAGCAGCTCGCGGTCCTACGAGCAGTACTTC.

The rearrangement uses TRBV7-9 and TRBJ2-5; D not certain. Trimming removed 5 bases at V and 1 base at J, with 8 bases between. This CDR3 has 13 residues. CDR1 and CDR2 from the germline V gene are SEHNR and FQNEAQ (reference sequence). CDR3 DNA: TGTGCCAGCAGCCCCCCTCCCCAAGAGACCCAGTACTTC. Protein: CASSPPPQETQYF.

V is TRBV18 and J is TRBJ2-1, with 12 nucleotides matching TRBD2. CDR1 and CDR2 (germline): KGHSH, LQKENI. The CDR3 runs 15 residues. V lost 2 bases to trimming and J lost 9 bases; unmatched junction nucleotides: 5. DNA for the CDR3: TGTGCCAGCTCACCAGGACTAGCGGGGCGGGGTGAGCAGTTCTTC. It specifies CASSPGLAGRGEQFF.

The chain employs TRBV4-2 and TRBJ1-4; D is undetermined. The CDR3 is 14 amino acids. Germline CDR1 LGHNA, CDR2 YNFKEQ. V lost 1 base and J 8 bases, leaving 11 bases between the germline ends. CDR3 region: CASSQGFAGEKLFF. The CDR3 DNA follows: TGTGCCAGCAGCCAAGGGTTTGCGGGCGAAAAACTGTTTTTT.

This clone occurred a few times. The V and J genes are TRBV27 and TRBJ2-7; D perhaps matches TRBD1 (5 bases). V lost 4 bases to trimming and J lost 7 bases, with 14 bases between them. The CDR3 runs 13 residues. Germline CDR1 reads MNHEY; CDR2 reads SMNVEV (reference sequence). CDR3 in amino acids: CASSWGPAEEQYF. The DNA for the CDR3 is TGTGCCAGCAGTTGGGGCCCGGCGGAAGAGCAGTACTTC.

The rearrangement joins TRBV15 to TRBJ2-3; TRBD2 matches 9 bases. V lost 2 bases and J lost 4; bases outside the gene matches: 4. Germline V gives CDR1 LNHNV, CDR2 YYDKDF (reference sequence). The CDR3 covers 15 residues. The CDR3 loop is CATSRRREGADTQYF. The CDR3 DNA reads TGTGCCACCAGCAGACGGCGGGAGGGCGCAGATACGCAGTATTTT. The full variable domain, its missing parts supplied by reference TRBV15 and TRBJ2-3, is DAMVIQNPRYQVTQFGKPVTLSCSQTLNHNVMYWYQQKSSQAPKLLFHYYDKDFNNEADTPDNFQSRRPNTSFCFLDIRSPGLGDTAMYLCATSRRREGADTQYFGPGTRLTVL.

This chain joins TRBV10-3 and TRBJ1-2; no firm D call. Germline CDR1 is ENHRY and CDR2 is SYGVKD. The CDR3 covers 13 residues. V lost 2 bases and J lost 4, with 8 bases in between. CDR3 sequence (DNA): TGTGCCATCAGTGAGACGGGTCCCTATGGCTACACCTTC. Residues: CAISETGPYGYTF.

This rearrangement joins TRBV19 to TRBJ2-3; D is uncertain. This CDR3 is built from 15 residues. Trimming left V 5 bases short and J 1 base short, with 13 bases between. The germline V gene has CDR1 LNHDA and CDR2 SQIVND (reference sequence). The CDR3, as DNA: TGTGCCAGTAGTCAAACCCCCTTAGGCACAGATACGCAGTATTTT. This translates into CASSQTPLGTDTQYF.

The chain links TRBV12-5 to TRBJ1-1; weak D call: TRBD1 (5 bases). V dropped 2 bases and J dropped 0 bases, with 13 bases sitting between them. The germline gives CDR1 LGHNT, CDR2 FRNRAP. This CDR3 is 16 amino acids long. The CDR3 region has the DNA TGTGCTAGTGGTTTGTGGGGCAGTAAGATGAACACTGAAGCTTTCTTT. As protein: CASGLWGSKMNTEAFF. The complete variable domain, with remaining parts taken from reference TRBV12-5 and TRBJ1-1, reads DARVTQTPRHKVTEMGQEVTMRCQPILGHNTVFWYRQTMMQGLELLAYFRNRAPLDDSGMPKDRFSAEMPDATLATLKIQPSEPRDSAVYFCASGLWGSKMNTEAFFGQGTRLTVV.

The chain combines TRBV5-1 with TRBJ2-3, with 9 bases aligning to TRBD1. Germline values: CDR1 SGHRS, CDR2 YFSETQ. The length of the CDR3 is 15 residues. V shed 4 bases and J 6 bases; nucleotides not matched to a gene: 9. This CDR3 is CASSPDRGARDTQYF. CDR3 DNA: TGCGCCAGCAGCCCGGACAGGGGCGCACGGGATACGCAGTATTTT.

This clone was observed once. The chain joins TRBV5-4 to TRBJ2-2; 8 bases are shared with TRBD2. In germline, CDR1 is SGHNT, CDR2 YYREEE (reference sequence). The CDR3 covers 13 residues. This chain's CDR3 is CALSGGRTGELFF. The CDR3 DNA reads TGTGCTTTATCAGGCGGGAGGACCGGGGAGCTGTTTTTT. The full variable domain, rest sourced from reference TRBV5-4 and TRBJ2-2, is ETGVTQSPTHLIKTRGQQVTLRCSSQSGHNTVSWYQQALGQGPQFIFQYYREEENGRGNFPPRFSGLQFPNYSSELNVNALELDDSALYLCALSGGRTGELFFGEGSRLTVL.

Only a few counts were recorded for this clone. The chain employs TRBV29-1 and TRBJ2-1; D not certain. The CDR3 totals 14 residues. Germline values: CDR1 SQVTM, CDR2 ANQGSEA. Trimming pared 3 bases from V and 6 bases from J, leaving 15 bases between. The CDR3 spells CSVEASPASNEQFF. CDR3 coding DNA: TGCAGCGTTGAGGCGAGCCCAGCTAGCAATGAGCAGTTCTTC.

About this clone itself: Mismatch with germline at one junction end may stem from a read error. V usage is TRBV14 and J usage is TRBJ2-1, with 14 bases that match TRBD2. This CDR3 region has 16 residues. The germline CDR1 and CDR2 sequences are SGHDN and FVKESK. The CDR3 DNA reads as TGTGCCAGCAGCCAAGACGGTGCGACTAGCGGGGGGGCTCTGGTCTTC. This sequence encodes CASSQDGATSGGALVF.